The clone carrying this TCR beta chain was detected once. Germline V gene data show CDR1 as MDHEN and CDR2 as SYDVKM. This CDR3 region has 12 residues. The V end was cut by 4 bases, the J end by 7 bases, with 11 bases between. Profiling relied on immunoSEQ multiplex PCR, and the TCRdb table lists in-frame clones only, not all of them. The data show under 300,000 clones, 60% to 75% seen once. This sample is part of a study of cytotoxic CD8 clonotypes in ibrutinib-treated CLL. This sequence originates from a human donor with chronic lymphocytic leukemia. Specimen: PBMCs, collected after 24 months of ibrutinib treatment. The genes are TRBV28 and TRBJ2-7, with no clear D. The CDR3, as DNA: TGTGCCAGCAGTTGGATAGGCCGTGAGCAGTACTTC. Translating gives CASSWIGREQYF.